The entry below describes one TCR beta chain. The data originate from a study of OX40 agonist ivuxolimab in advanced cancers. Here immunoSEQ multiplex PCR was the method, and the copy in TCRdb shows in-frame clones only, minus some. Of fewer than 85,000 clones in the sample, roughly 82% were seen once. This TCR was sampled from an adult with an advanced solid tumor such as melanoma, head and neck, liver or kidney cancer. The sequenced sample was CD4+ or CD8+ T cells sorted from blood, obtained in a trial of the OX40 agonist ivuxolimab.

CDR3 bases: TGTGCCAGCAGCCAAGCTCGGAGCGGCCGTACTAGCACAGATACGCAGTATTTT. Encoded protein: CASSQARSGRTSTDTQYF. This chain uses TRBV4-2 with TRBJ2-3, with D perhaps matching TRBD2 (5 bases). Trimming left V 1 base short and J 0 bases short, with 17 bases between. The V gene's germline CDR1 is LGHNA and CDR2 YNFKEQ. The CDR3 is 18 residues long.